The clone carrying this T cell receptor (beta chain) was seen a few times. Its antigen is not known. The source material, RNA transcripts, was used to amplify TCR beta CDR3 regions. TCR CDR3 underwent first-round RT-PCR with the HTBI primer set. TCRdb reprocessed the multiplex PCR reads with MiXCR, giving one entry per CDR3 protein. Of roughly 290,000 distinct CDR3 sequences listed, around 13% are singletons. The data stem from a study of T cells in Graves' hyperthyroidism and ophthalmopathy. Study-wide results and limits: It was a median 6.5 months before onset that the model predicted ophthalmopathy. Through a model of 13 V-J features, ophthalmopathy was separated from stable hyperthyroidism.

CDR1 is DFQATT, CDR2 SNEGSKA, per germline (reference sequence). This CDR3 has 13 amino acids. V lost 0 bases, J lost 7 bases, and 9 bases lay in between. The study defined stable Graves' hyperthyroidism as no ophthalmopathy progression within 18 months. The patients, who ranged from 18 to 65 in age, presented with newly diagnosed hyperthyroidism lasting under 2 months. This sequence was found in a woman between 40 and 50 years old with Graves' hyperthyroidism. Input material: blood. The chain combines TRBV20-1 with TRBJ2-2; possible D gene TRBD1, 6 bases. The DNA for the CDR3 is TGCAGTGCTAGAGATTTAGGGGGCGGGGAGCTGTTTTTT. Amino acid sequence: CSARDLGGGELFF.